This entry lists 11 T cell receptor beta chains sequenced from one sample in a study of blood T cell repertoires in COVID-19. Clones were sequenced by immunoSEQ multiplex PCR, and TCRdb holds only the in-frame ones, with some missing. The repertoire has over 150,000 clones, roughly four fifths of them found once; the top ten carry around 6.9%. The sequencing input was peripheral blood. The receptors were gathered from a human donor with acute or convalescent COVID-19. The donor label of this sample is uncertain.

Here the CDR3 reads CASREGGGGNQPQHF. CDR3 DNA sequence: TGTGCCAGCAGGGAGGGCGGGGGCGGCAATCAGCCCCAGCATTTT. J is TRBJ1-5 and V is TRBV28, with D possibly matching TRBD1 (6 bases). Germline CDR1 MDHEN, CDR2 SYDVKM. The CDR3 length is 15 residues. Trimming took off 6 bases at V and 2 bases at J, with 14 bases between the two ends.

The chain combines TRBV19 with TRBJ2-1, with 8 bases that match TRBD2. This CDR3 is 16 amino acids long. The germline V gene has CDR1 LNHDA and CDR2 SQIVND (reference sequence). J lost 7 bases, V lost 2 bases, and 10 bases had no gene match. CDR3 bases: TGTGCCAGTAGTATAAGGCGGGAGGTTGGGCAGAATGAGCAGTTCTTC. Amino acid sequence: CASSIRREVGQNEQFF.

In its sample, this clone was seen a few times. The CDR3, as DNA: TGCAGTGCTAGTAGGACTAGCGGGACGGCAGATACGCAGTATTTT. Protein: CSASRTSGTADTQYF. The V call is TRBV20-1, the J call TRBJ2-3; 12 bases line up with TRBD2. The V and J ends lost 3 bases and 4 bases, in that order; junction bases with no gene match: 5. Looked up from germline, CDR1 is DFQATT and CDR2 is SNEGSKA (reference sequence). The CDR3 is 15 amino acids.

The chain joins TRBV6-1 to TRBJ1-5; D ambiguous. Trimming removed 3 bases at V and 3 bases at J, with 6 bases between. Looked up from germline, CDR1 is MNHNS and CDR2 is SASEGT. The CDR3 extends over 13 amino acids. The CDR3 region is CASSESVNQPQHF. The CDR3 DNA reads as TGTGCCAGCAGTGAGTCAGTCAATCAGCCCCAGCATTTT.

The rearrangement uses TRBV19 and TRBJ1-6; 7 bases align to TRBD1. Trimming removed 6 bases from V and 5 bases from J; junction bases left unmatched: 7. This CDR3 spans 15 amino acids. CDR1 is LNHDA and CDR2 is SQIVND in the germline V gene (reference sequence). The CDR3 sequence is CASSASTGNNSPLHF. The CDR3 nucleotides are TGTGCCAGTAGCGCCTCGACAGGGAATAATTCACCCCTCCACTTT.

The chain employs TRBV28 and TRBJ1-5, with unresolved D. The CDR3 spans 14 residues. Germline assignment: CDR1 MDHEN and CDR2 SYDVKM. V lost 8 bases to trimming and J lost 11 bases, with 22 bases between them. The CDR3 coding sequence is TGTGCCAGCCTCCCCGGCTCGGTCATCGGGACCCAGCATTTT. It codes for CASLPGSVIGTQHF.

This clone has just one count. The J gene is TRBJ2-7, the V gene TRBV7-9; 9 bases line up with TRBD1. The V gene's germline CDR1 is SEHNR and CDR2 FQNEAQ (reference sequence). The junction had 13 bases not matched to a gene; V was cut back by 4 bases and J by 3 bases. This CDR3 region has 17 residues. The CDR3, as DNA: TGTGCCAGCAGCTCCGGGACAGGGATTTGGGGCATCTACGAGCAGTACTTC. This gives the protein CASSSGTGIWGIYEQYF.

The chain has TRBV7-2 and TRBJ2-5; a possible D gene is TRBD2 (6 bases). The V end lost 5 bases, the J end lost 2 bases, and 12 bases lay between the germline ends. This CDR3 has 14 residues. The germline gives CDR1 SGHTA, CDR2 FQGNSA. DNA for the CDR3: TGTGCCAGCAGCCAGGGACTTATTCAAGAGACCCAGTACTTC. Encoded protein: CASSQGLIQETQYF.

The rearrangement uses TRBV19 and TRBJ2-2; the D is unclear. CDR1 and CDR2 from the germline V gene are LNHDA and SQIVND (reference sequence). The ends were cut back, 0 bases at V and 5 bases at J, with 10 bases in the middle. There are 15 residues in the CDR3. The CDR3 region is CASSIETRRTGELFF. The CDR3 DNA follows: TGTGCCAGTAGTATAGAAACGAGGCGGACCGGGGAGCTGTTTTTT.

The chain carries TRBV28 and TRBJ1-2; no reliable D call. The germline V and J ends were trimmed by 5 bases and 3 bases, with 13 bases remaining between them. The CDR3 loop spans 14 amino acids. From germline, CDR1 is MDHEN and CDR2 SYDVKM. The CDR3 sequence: CASSLRGVDYGYTF. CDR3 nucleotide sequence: TGTGCCAGCAGTCTCCGGGGAGTGGACTATGGCTACACCTTC.

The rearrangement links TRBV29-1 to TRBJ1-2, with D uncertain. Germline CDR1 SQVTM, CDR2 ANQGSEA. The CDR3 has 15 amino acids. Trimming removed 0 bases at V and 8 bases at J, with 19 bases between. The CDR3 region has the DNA TGCAGCGTTGAAGATAATCCCGGTAACTATGGCGGCTACACCTTC. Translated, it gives CSVEDNPGNYGGYTF.